These T cell receptor beta chains were read from a single sample in a study of cytomegalovirus exposure and HLA in healthy donors. Produced via immunoSEQ multiplex PCR; TCRdb's table is partial and in-frame only. The sample has around 160,000 clones, roughly 79% seen once; the top ten hold 6.5% to 7%. Sequenced sample: PBMCs. The receptors stem from a woman aged 40-49 years in good health and CMV-seropositive. CDR3s include the opening cysteine and the closing phenylalanine or tryptophan. The D gene is left open where the match is weak. Clone size is not always given. Where it is, it says once, few, many or a class for expanded clones.

TRBD2 - TRBJ2-3 TRBV11-2 CASSLAVWASGVSTDTQYF TGTGCCAGCAGCTTAGCTGTGTGGGCTAGCGGGGTTAGCACAGATACGCAGTATTTT
TRBD2 once TRBJ2-5 TRBV2 CASSGLAGAQETQYF TGTGCCAGCAGCGGACTAGCGGGGGCCCAAGAGACCCAGTACTTC
- - TRBJ2-3 TRBV6-5 CASTNSGTDTQYF TGTGCCAGCACGAATAGCGGCACAGATACGCAGTATTTT
TRBD2 - TRBJ2-3 TRBV10-3 CAIKRPSTSGYTDTQYF TGTGCCATCAAGAGACCCTCCACTAGCGGATACACAGATACGCAGTATTTT
- - TRBJ1-1 TRBV7-9 CASSTLQGTEAFF TGTGCCAGCAGCACGCTCCAGGGCACTGAAGCTTTCTTT
- - TRBJ1-1 TRBV7-9 CSSSPMGGRSDTEAFF TGTTCCAGCAGCCCCATGGGGGGTAGATCCGACACTGAAGCTTTCTTT
- - TRBJ1-1 TRBV11-1 CASSLLSQGLMNTEAFF TGTGCCAGCAGCTTGTTATCTCAGGGCCTCATGAACACTGAAGCTTTCTTT
- once TRBJ1-6 TRBV5-4 CASTRGGAIPYNSPLHF TGTGCCAGCACCCGAGGGGGGGCAATTCCCTATAATTCACCCCTCCACTTT
- - TRBJ2-7 TRBV2 CASKRLGGGGEQYF TGTGCCAGCAAACGCCTAGGTGGGGGCGGCGAGCAGTACTTC
- few TRBJ2-5 TRBV6-1 CASSELGRETQYF TGTGCCAGCAGTGAACTGGGGCGGGAGACCCAGTACTTC
TRBD2 - TRBJ2-5 TRBV19 CASSMGLVGGETQYF TGTGCCAGTAGTATGGGACTAGTTGGGGGAGAGACCCAGTACTTC
- - TRBJ2-7 TRBV28 CASSLMVDSPYEQYF TGTGCCAGCAGTTTAATGGTGGACAGTCCCTACGAGCAGTACTTC
- - TRBJ1-2 TRBV20-1 CSARETEGYTF TGCAGTGCTAGAGAAACTGAGGGCTACACCTTC
- - TRBJ1-1 TRBV27 CASSLTPAQGHYTEAFF TGTGCCAGCAGTTTAACCCCGGCCCAGGGGCATTACACTGAAGCTTTCTTT
TRBD1 - TRBJ2-7 TRBV28 CATSGTGGTYEQYF TGTGCCACCTCCGGGACAGGGGGTACCTACGAGCAGTACTTC
- - TRBJ2-7 TRBV18 CASSPTRGSYEQYF TGTGCCAGCTCACCGACGCGGGGCTCCTACGAGCAGTACTTC
- - TRBJ1-4 TRBV18 CASSPKGDANEKLFF TGTGCCAGCTCACCCAAGGGGGACGCTAATGAAAAACTGTTTTTT
- - TRBJ2-1 TRBV6-5 CASTGVGGEQFF TGTGCCAGCACGGGGGTCGGTGGTGAGCAGTTCTTC
- - TRBJ1-5 TRBV4-1 CASSQPLQGSNQPQHF TGCGCCAGCAGCCAACCACTACAGGGTAGCAATCAGCCCCAGCATTTT
TRBD2 - TRBJ2-1 TRBV5-1 CASSLASGRTGFF TGCGCCAGCAGCTTGGCTAGCGGGAGGACGGGGTTCTTC
- - TRBJ1-2 TRBV30 CAWSRPEEVSNYGYTF TGTGCCTGGAGCCGTCCAGAGGAGGTATCAAACTATGGCTACACCTTC
TRBD1 - TRBJ2-7 TRBV2 CASNSGTGAYEQYF TGTGCCAGCAACTCTGGGACAGGAGCCTACGAGCAGTACTTC
- - TRBJ1-2 TRBV9 CASSEGLEHGYTF TGTGCCAGCAGCGAGGGGCTCGAGCATGGCTACACCTTC
TRBD2 once TRBJ2-5 TRBV5-1 CASSEAGGRETQYF TGCGCCAGCAGCGAAGCGGGGGGGCGCGAGACCCAGTACTTC
TRBD2 - TRBJ2-7 TRBV6-1 CATTGGSEQYF TGTGCCACGACGGGGGGAAGCGAGCAGTACTTC
- - TRBJ1-6 TRBV21-1 CASSEFRDTDSPLHF TGTGCCAGCAGCGAGTTCCGGGACACGGATTCACCCCTCCACTTT
- - TRBJ1-1 TRBV6-1 CASNPGITEAFF TGTGCCAGCAACCCAGGGATAACTGAAGCTTTCTTT
TRBD2 - TRBJ2-1 TRBV9 CATWSGGARTYNEQFF TGTGCGACGTGGAGCGGGGGGGCCAGGACCTACAATGAGCAGTTCTTC
TRBD2 once TRBJ2-5 TRBV19 CATTTSGGRGETQYF TGTGCCACCACAACTAGCGGGGGCCGTGGGGAGACCCAGTACTTC
TRBD2 once TRBJ2-5 TRBV7-2 CASSPSGGAVKTQYF TGTGCCAGCAGCCCTAGCGGGGGGGCCGTGAAGACCCAGTACTTC
- - TRBJ2-3 TRBV21-1 CASSSSPEPASTDTQYF TGTGCCAGCAGCAGCTCCCCCGAGCCCGCTAGCACAGATACGCAGTATTTT
- - TRBJ2-2 TRBV18 CASSQGEIGELFF TGTGCCAGCTCACAGGGGGAGATCGGGGAGCTGTTTTTT
TRBD1 - TRBJ2-7 TRBV6-1 CASRLTGTYEQYF TGTGCCAGCAGGCTGACAGGGACGTACGAGCAGTACTTC